Listed here are 11 T cell receptor beta chains from one sample, sequenced in a study of identifying expanded T cells in peripheral blood. The protocol was immunoSEQ multiplex PCR, while the TCRdb copy is restricted to in-frame clones and leaves out a portion. The repertoire consists of roughly 92,000 clones, with around 89% occurring once and the leading ten covering around 19%. The sample was blood. The source of these receptors is a person between 18 and 75 years old in good health.

This clone was picked up a small number of times. The DNA for the CDR3 is TGTGCCAGCAGCCTTGGGGACGTTTCACCCCTCCACTTT. Encoded protein: CASSLGDVSPLHF. The chain employs TRBV2 and TRBJ1-6; perhaps TRBD1 as D (5 bases). The V gene's germline CDR1 is SNHLY and CDR2 FYNNEI. The CDR3 consists of 13 residues. Trimming removed 6 bases at V and 9 bases at J, with 12 bases between.

This clone appeared a single time. The V call is TRBV7-2, the J call TRBJ2-7, with D perhaps TRBD2 (7 bases). Trimming took 2 bases from V and 2 from J, leaving 19 bases between them. Germline lookup yields CDR1 SGHTA and CDR2 FQGNSA. The CDR3 runs 17 residues. The CDR3 nucleotides are TGTGCCAGCAGCTTACGATTGTTGCGGGGGCCTACCTACGAGCAGTACTTC. Its translation is CASSLRLLRGPTYEQYF. Combining the CDR3 with reference TRBV7-2 and TRBJ2-7 gives the whole variable domain GAGVSQSPSNKVTEKGKDVELRCDPISGHTALYWYRQSLGQGLEFLIYFQGNSAPDKSGLPSDRFSAERTGGSVSTLTIQRTQQEDSAVYLCASSLRLLRGPTYEQYFGPGTRLTVT.

The chain has TRBV7-9 and TRBJ2-5; either TRBD1 or TRBD2 may fit D (5 bases each). Between the trimmed V and J ends, which lost 3 bases and 5 bases, there was a span of 10 bases. Germline CDR1 and CDR2: SEHNR and FQNEAQ (reference sequence). The CDR3 covers 13 residues. The CDR3 coding sequence is TGTGCCAGCAGCTTCCGAGGGGTGGAGACCCAGTACTTC. It translates to CASSFRGVETQYF.

The chain recombines TRBV11-1 with TRBJ2-1, with D possibly being TRBD2 (6 bases). Trimming removed 1 base at V and 6 bases at J, with 10 bases between. Looked up from germline, CDR1 is SGHAT and CDR2 is FQDESV (reference sequence). The CDR3 is 14 residues long. The CDR3 here is CASSLGRERNEQFF. In DNA, the CDR3 is TGTGCCAGCAGCTTAGGGAGGGAACGCAATGAGCAGTTCTTC.

This rearrangement joins TRBV19 to TRBJ1-1; TRBD1 matches 7 bases. J was trimmed by 11 bases and V by 7 bases; bases with no gene match: 13. The CDR3 spans 13 residues. The germline V gene has CDR1 LNHDA and CDR2 SQIVND (reference sequence). The CDR3, as DNA: TGTGCCAGTACCCCCTCGACAGGGAGTTACGCTTTCTTT. It encodes CASTPSTGSYAFF.

DNA of the CDR3: TGTGCCAGCAGCAATGCCGGGACAGGGGTGGGAGATACGCAGTATTTT. Amino acid sequence: CASSNAGTGVGDTQYF. The chain employs TRBV21-1 and TRBJ2-3; the table's D call, TRBD1, was not checked against the DNA. TRBV21-1 is flagged as a pseudogene. This CDR3 region has 16 residues.

The J gene is TRBJ1-5, the V gene TRBV19, with D possibly being TRBD1 (5 bases). V lost 9 bases, J lost 4 bases, and 19 bases lay in between. This CDR3 contains 15 residues. CDR1 LNHDA and CDR2 SQIVND come from the germline V gene (reference sequence). This CDR3 reads CASTKGNTRNQPQHF. CDR3 nucleotide sequence: TGTGCCAGCACGAAGGGGAACACACGTAATCAGCCCCAGCATTTT.

V is TRBV7-2 and J is TRBJ2-3; the D is unclear. Germline V gene data show CDR1 as SGHTA and CDR2 as FQGNSA. CDR3 length equals 13 residues. The V and J ends lost 5 bases and 5 bases respectively, with 11 bases between them. CDR3 sequence reads: CASSPRKLDTQYF. CDR3 in DNA: TGTGCCAGCAGCCCCAGGAAGCTAGATACGCAGTATTTT.

V gene TRBV27 combines with J gene TRBJ2-7, with D tentatively TRBD2 (6 bases). Germline V CDR1 and CDR2: MNHEY, SMNVEV (reference sequence). The CDR3 length is 13 residues. V was cut by 7 bases and J by 0 bases, with 10 bases left in between. CDR3 protein: CASMGGASYEQYF. CDR3 bases: TGTGCCAGCATGGGCGGGGCCTCCTACGAGCAGTACTTC.

The chain recombines TRBV7-8 with TRBJ2-3; 9 bases agree with TRBD2. The CDR3 has 15 residues. Germline values: CDR1 SGHVS, CDR2 FQNEAQ. After removal of 3 bases from V and 4 bases from J, the junction contained 5 bases not matched to a gene. The CDR3 sequence: CASSLLAGWADTQYF. The CDR3 coding sequence is TGTGCCAGCAGCTTGCTAGCGGGGTGGGCAGATACGCAGTATTTT.

V and J are TRBV29-1 and TRBJ2-2, with unresolved D. Trimming left V 5 bases short and J 4 bases short, with 5 bases between. In germline, CDR1 is SQVTM, CDR2 ANQGSEA. The CDR3 sequence is 11 residues long. CDR3 DNA: TGCAGCGTTAGGAGCACCGGGGAGCTGTTTTTT. It encodes CSVRSTGELFF.